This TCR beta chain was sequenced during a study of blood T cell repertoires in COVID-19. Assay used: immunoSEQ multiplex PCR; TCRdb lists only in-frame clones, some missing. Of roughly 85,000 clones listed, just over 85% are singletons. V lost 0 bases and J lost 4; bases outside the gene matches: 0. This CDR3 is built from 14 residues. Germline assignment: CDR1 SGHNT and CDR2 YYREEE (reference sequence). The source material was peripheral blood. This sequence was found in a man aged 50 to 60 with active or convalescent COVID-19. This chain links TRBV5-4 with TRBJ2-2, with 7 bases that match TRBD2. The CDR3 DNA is TGTGCCAGCAGCTTGGAGCGGGGCACCGGGGAGCTGTTTTTT. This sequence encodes CASSLERGTGELFF.